These 10 T cell receptor beta chains came from one sample sequenced in a study of molecular identifiers for immune sequencing clone quantification. TCRdb reanalysed the PCR reads using MiXCR and keeps one entry per CDR3 protein. The sample lists roughly 320,000 distinct CDR3 sequences, around a fifth seen once, with under 0.95% in the top ten. Source material: naive CD8+ T cells from blood, with Jurkat cell RNA spiked in. The subset here: FACS-sorted CD8+CD4-CCR7+CD45RA+ naive T cells. These receptors came from a human donor in good health. Some libraries in this study had Jurkat cell RNA spiked in.

This clonotype was found many times. CDR3 DNA: TGTGCCAGCAGCCATCCCCTTTTGCCTGATACGCAGTATTTT. It is translated as CASSHPLLPDTQYF. The chain joins TRBV7-9 to TRBJ2-3; D is ambiguous. From germline, CDR1 is SEHNR and CDR2 FQNEAQ (reference sequence). V was shortened by 5 bases and J by 6 bases, with 15 bases between the two germline ends. CDR3 length: 14 amino acids.

In its sample, this clonotype was seen many times. The CDR3, as DNA: TGTGCCAGCAGCTTAAGGCCGGGGTATGGACCCGATACGCAGTATTTT. It specifies CASSLRPGYGPDTQYF. This rearrangement joins TRBV7-9 to TRBJ2-3, with D possibly being TRBD2 (5 bases). Germline V gene lookup returns CDR1 SEHNR and CDR2 FQNEAQ (reference sequence). The CDR3 consists of 16 residues. Trimming took 2 bases from V and 6 from J, leaving 18 bases between them.

V usage is TRBV18 and J usage is TRBJ2-3; a weak D match, TRBD2 (5 bases). The CDR3 extends over 14 amino acids. V was shortened by 0 bases and J by 3 bases, with 7 bases between the two germline ends. Germline V CDR1 and CDR2: KGHSH, LQKENI. The CDR3 DNA follows: TGTGCCAGCTCACCACCGGGAGCAACAGATACGCAGTATTTT. This sequence encodes CASSPPGATDTQYF. Using reference TRBV18 and TRBJ2-3 for the parts outside the CDR3, the full variable domain is NAGVMQNPRHLVRRRGQEARLRCSPMKGHSHVYWYRQLPEEGLKFMVYLQKENIIDESGMPKERFSAEFPKEGPSILRIQQVVRGDSAAYFCASSPPGATDTQYFGPGTRLTVL.

V is TRBV9 and J is TRBJ2-1; no definite D call. V was clipped by 0 bases and J by 3 bases, with 10 bases between them. The germline gives CDR1 SGDLS, CDR2 YYNGEE. This CDR3 has 15 residues. This CDR3 reads CASSVAPSSYNEQFF. As DNA, the CDR3 is TGTGCCAGCAGCGTAGCCCCTTCTAGCTACAATGAGCAGTTCTTC. Supplemented by reference TRBV9 and TRBJ2-1, the full variable domain reads DSGVTQTPKHLITATGQRVTLRCSPRSGDLSVYWYQQSLDQGLQFLIQYYNGEERAKGNILERFSAQQFPDLHSELNLSSLELGDSALYFCASSVAPSSYNEQFFGPGTRLTVL.

Notes on this clonotype: This could be a read error, since a much larger clone is one nucleotide away. V gene TRBV4-1 combines with J gene TRBJ2-7; 7 positions agree with TRBD2. CDR3 size: 12 residues. CDR1 and CDR2 from the germline V gene are MGHRA and YSYEKL. DNA of the CDR3: TGCGCCAGCGGCCAAGCGGGGTACGAGCAGTACTTC. Encoded protein: CASGQAGYEQYF.

This clonotype has ten or more counts. This rearrangement joins TRBV4-3 to TRBJ2-7, with D perhaps assigned TRBD1 or TRBD2 (6 bases each). Germline V CDR1 and CDR2: LGHNA, YSLEER. The CDR3 length is 14 residues. V was cut by 2 bases and J by 4 bases, with 12 bases left in between. The CDR3 sequence: CASSQRGTPYEQYF. CDR3 bases: TGCGCCAGCAGCCAACGCGGGACACCGTACGAGCAGTACTTC.

This clonotype showed up many times. This chain uses TRBV9 with TRBJ2-7, with a tentative D call TRBD2 (5 bases). CDR1 is SGDLS and CDR2 is YYNGEE in the germline V gene. Trimming shortened V by 0 bases and J by 3 bases, and 10 bases separated the two germline ends. This CDR3 region has 14 residues. CDR3 residues: CASSVVSGGYEQYF. CDR3 in DNA: TGTGCCAGCAGCGTAGTGTCAGGAGGCTACGAGCAGTACTTC.

In regard to this clonotype: Since the CDR3 does not end with the conserved phenylalanine or tryptophan, this likely comes from a read error. The chain carries TRBV13 and TRBJ2-3, with 8 bases fitting TRBD2. J gave up 4 bases and V 8 bases, and 11 bases lay outside the gene matches. The CDR3 length is 15 residues. CDR1 is PRHDT and CDR2 is FYEKMQ in the germline V gene (reference sequence). This CDR3 is CASEIAGRVSDTQYL. CDR3 DNA sequence: TGTGCCAGCGAGATAGCGGGAAGGGTATCAGATACGCAGTATCTT.

This chain joins TRBV6-6 and TRBJ2-2; 9 bases fit TRBD1. The CDR3 extends over 17 amino acids. Germline assignment: CDR1 MNHNY and CDR2 SVGAGI (reference sequence). Unmatched junction bases numbered 9, after V lost 0 bases and J lost 7 bases. CDR3 residues: CASSYSSPTGGGGELFF. In DNA, the CDR3 is TGTGCCAGCAGTTACTCGAGCCCGACAGGGGGTGGCGGGGAGCTGTTTTTT.

This clonotype has ten or more counts. The chain has TRBV15 and TRBJ2-5, with 9 bases that match TRBD2. CDR3 size: 18 residues. The junction had 12 bases not matched to a gene; V was cut back by 0 bases and J by 4 bases. Germline-derived CDR1 and CDR2 are LNHNV and YYDKDF (reference sequence). The CDR3 DNA is TGTGCCACCAGCAGAGATCCCCCCCTAGCGGGAAGTGCAGAGACCCAGTACTTC. The encoded protein is CATSRDPPLAGSAETQYF.